This is a list of T cell receptor beta chains from one sample in a study of T cells after posttransplantation cyclophosphamide. The assay was immunoSEQ multiplex PCR, and TCRdb's table has in-frame clones only and misses some. The sample has about 21,000 clones, approximately 83% seen once. This specimen consisted of PBMCs, obtained 362 days after allogeneic stem cell transplant with calcineurin inhibitor and methotrexate. The receptors were gathered from a female patient between 30 and 39 years old who received an allogeneic stem cell transplant from an unrelated donor, was CMV-positive, and had acute and chronic GVHD. Some T cells may trace back to the graft donor. Each CDR3 is given with its conserved first and last residue. A D gene is named only where the DNA matches it firmly.

J gene,V gene,D gene,CDR3 protein
TRBJ2-7,TRBV2,.,CASAGRFYEQYF
TRBJ2-1,TRBV5-1,TRBD2,CASITEIAGGVNEQFF
TRBJ2-3,TRBV10-1,.,CASSPSTDTQYF
TRBJ1-4,TRBV16,TRBD1,CASDRRQGIEKLFF
TRBJ1-5,TRBV2,.,CASRPGLSNQPQHF
TRBJ1-1,TRBV10-3,.,CAISGRQGDTEAFF
TRBJ2-3,TRBV5-6,.,CASSFGGAGDTQYF
TRBJ2-1,TRBV5-1,.,CASNLGGRDTDDEQFF
TRBJ1-4,TRBV6-5,.,CASSRSGAGGEKLFF
TRBJ1-1,TRBV7-8,TRBD1,CASSSWDSSMNTEAFF
TRBJ1-1,TRBV6-5,TRBD1,CASSYGQGIGVPEAFF
TRBJ2-5,TRBV28,.,CASSFLRGPTGLAYF
TRBJ1-1,TRBV28,.,CASSLLLDSMNTEAFF
TRBJ1-1,TRBV18,.,CASFTRNENTEAFF
TRBJ1-1,TRBV18,TRBD1,CASSRDRRNTEAFF